The 26 T cell receptor beta chains in this list originate from one sample, sequenced in a study of cytomegalovirus exposure and HLA in healthy donors. Only in-frame clones appear in the TCRdb table, and some are missing; sequencing was by immunoSEQ multiplex PCR. The data show 150,000 to 200,000 clones, with 75% to 90% seen just once and about 17% held by the top ten. The source material was PBMCs. The source is a young man in good health and CMV-seropositive.

Of note for this clone: This same CDR3 is encoded by further DNA sequences in the sample. V usage is TRBV28 and J usage is TRBJ1-5; D is unresolved. Germline loops: CDR1 MDHEN, CDR2 SYDVKM. CDR3 size: 14 residues. V lost 3 bases, J lost 1 base, and 7 bases lay in between. As DNA, the CDR3 is TGTGCCAGCAGTTTTCGCGGCAGCAATCAGCCCCAGCATTTT. This gives the protein CASSFRGSNQPQHF.

The chain couples TRBV7-3 to TRBJ2-1; D is undetermined. The CDR3 has 13 amino acids. Trimming shortened V by 0 bases and J by 4 bases, and 4 bases separated the two germline ends. Per the germline V gene, CDR1 is SGHTA and CDR2 is FQGTGA. The CDR3 region has the DNA TGTGCCAGCAGCTTAACCAGTTACAATGAGCAGTTCTTC. Translated: CASSLTSYNEQFF.

The V and J genes are TRBV2 and TRBJ1-2, with D perhaps TRBD1 (5 bases). The CDR3 consists of 12 residues. The germline gives CDR1 SNHLY, CDR2 FYNNEI. V lost 8 bases to trimming and J lost 2 bases, with 9 bases between them. CDR3 residues: CASYRLNYGYTF. The CDR3 DNA follows: TGTGCCAGCTACAGGTTAAACTATGGCTACACCTTC.

The V gene is TRBV5-1, the J gene TRBJ1-5; TRBD1 matches at 7 bases. The germline CDR1 and CDR2 sequences are SGHRS and YFSETQ. The length of the CDR3 is 16 residues. The V gene end was trimmed by 0 bases and the J gene end by 3 bases; junction bases not matched to a gene: 6. CDR3 sequence reads: CASSLEGRGTNQPQHF. CDR3 DNA: TGCGCCAGCAGCTTGGAGGGCAGGGGGACCAATCAGCCCCAGCATTTT. The variable domain in full, completed from reference TRBV5-1 and TRBJ1-5, reads KAGVTQTPRYLIKTRGQQVTLSCSPISGHRSVSWYQQTPGQGLQFLFEYFSETQRNKGNFPGRFSGRQFSNSRSEMNVSTLELGDSALYLCASSLEGRGTNQPQHFGDGTRLSIL.

This clone was detected once. The chain is built from TRBV6-1 and TRBJ2-1, with 10 bases fitting TRBD1. CDR3 length: 15 residues. V lost 0 bases, J lost 6 bases, and 2 bases stayed unmatched. CDR1 and CDR2 (germline): MNHNS, SASEGT. The CDR3 DNA is TGTGCCAGCAGTGAAGCTGGGACAGGGGTCAATGAGCAGTTCTTC. Translation: CASSEAGTGVNEQFF.

The V call is TRBV28, the J call TRBJ1-5; D possibly corresponds to TRBD1 (6 bases). Germline loops: CDR1 MDHEN, CDR2 SYDVKM. V was trimmed by 3 bases and J by 7 bases, leaving 13 bases between them. This CDR3 has 14 residues. CDR3: CASSFPGAGQPQHF. The CDR3 nucleotides are TGTGCCAGCAGTTTTCCAGGGGCTGGGCAGCCCCAGCATTTT.

The genes are TRBV28 and TRBJ2-3; 7 nucleotides align to TRBD2. The germline gives CDR1 MDHEN, CDR2 SYDVKM. The V and J ends lost 2 bases and 2 bases, in that order; junction bases with no gene match: 10. This CDR3 spans 17 amino acids. CDR3 residues: CASSLTGGPLSTDTQYF. Here the CDR3 DNA reads TGTGCCAGCAGTTTAACGGGGGGTCCTTTATCCACAGATACGCAGTATTTT.

V is TRBV5-1 and J is TRBJ2-3, with TRBD2 matching over 11 bases. With 0 bases clipped from V and 4 bases from J, the junction kept 4 bases outside the gene matches. Germline V gene sequence: CDR1 SGHRS, CDR2 YFSETQ. CDR3 size: 16 residues. Here the CDR3 reads CASSLVAGGLADTQYF. The CDR3, as DNA: TGCGCCAGCAGCTTGGTAGCGGGGGGGCTGGCAGATACGCAGTATTTT.

The chain couples TRBV11-2 to TRBJ2-7; D is unclear. Trimming pared 5 bases from V and 0 bases from J, leaving 8 bases between. The CDR3 contains 13 residues. CDR1 and CDR2 from the germline V gene are SGHAT and FQNNGV. The CDR3 region has the DNA TGTGCCAGCAGCCCAGGTAGCTCCTACGAGCAGTACTTC. It yields the protein CASSPGSSYEQYF.

This rearrangement joins TRBV10-1 to TRBJ1-1; no reliable D call. The CDR3 consists of 16 residues. Germline V gives CDR1 WNHNN, CDR2 SYGVQD (reference sequence). The V end lost 0 bases, the J end lost 2 bases, and 13 bases lay between the germline ends. CDR3 sequence reads: CASSESSINRNTEAFF. For the CDR3, the DNA is TGCGCCAGCAGTGAGTCGAGTATCAATCGAAACACTGAAGCTTTCTTT.

The rearrangement uses TRBV6-6 and TRBJ2-2; 8 bases agree with TRBD1. Germline lookup yields CDR1 MNHNY and CDR2 SVGAGI (reference sequence). CDR3 length equals 14 residues. V lost 5 bases to trimming and J lost 5 bases; unmatched junction nucleotides: 4. For the CDR3, the DNA is TGTGCCAGCAGTAGACAGGGGAAGACCGGGGAGCTGTTTTTT. As protein: CASSRQGKTGELFF.

This chain joins TRBV6-1 and TRBJ1-5, with D perhaps matching TRBD1 (6 bases). V shed 7 bases and J shed 3 bases, with 13 bases lying between them. The CDR3 loop spans 14 amino acids. Germline CDR1 reads MNHNS; CDR2 reads SASEGT. CDR3 region: CASNPTGNNQPQHF. In nucleotides, the CDR3 is TGTGCCAGCAACCCTACAGGGAACAATCAGCCCCAGCATTTT.

The CDR3 nucleotides read TGTGCCAGCAGCTTCGAAACAGGGGGAACAGATACGCAGTATTTT. This sequence encodes CASSFETGGTDTQYF. The chain uses TRBV5-5 and TRBJ2-3; 8 positions match TRBD1. Germline CDR1 reads SGHKS; CDR2 reads YYEKEE (reference sequence). The length of the CDR3 is 15 residues. Trimming at V came to 2 bases and at J to 3 bases, leaving 5 bases not matched to a gene.

The genes are TRBV7-9 and TRBJ2-7; 8 nucleotides agree with TRBD1. The CDR3 loop spans 16 amino acids. J lost 2 bases, V lost 3 bases, and 9 bases had no gene match. Germline V gene data show CDR1 as SEHNR and CDR2 as FQNEAQ (reference sequence). The CDR3 DNA reads TGTGCCAGCAGCTTCCCCGGACAGGGTAGGACCTACGAGCAGTACTTC. Encoded protein: CASSFPGQGRTYEQYF.

Only a few counts were recorded for this clone. The chain employs TRBV6-5 and TRBJ2-7, with TRBD1 matching 10 bases. Looked up from germline, CDR1 is MNHEY and CDR2 is SVGAGI. The CDR3 is made up of 13 amino acids. The trim removed 5 bases at V and 7 bases at J, leaving 5 bases unmatched. CDR3 loop: CASSRQGAREQYF. The DNA of the CDR3 is TGTGCCAGCAGTCGACAGGGGGCAAGGGAGCAGTACTTC.

The V and J genes are TRBV5-1 and TRBJ2-1; TRBD2 is a possible D gene (5 bases). Germline V gives CDR1 SGHRS, CDR2 YFSETQ. Trimming removed 5 bases at V and 2 bases at J, with 14 bases between. The CDR3 extends over 15 amino acids. For the CDR3, the DNA is TGCGCCAGCAGTAGGTCCCCCGGGGCCTACAATGAGCAGTTCTTC. It translates to CASSRSPGAYNEQFF.

V is TRBV6-5 and J is TRBJ2-1, with a possible D match to TRBD2 (6 bases). Trimming took off 5 bases at V and 5 bases at J, with 16 bases between the two ends. CDR1 and CDR2 (germline): MNHEY, SVGAGI. The CDR3 runs 15 residues. Here the CDR3 DNA reads TGTGCCAGCAGTCCCCGGCCAGCGGGTAACAATGAGCAGTTCTTC. It encodes CASSPRPAGNNEQFF.

The chain joins TRBV7-6 to TRBJ2-2; 7 nucleotides match TRBD2. The junction had 7 bases not matched to a gene; V was cut back by 5 bases and J by 4 bases. The CDR3 loop spans 15 amino acids. CDR1 and CDR2 from the germline V gene are SGHVS and FNYEAQ. CDR3 amino acids: CASSHGLDGTGELFF. The CDR3 DNA sequence: TGTGCCAGCAGCCACGGACTAGATGGCACCGGGGAGCTGTTTTTT.

The chain employs TRBV28 and TRBJ1-2; 7 nucleotides agree with TRBD1. CDR1 MDHEN and CDR2 SYDVKM come from the germline V gene. This CDR3 comprises 12 residues. J gave up 8 bases and V 2 bases, and 2 bases lay outside the gene matches. CDR3 loop: CASSLPGGGYTF. The DNA of the CDR3 is TGTGCCAGCAGTTTACCAGGGGGAGGCTACACCTTC.

The rearrangement joins TRBV19 to TRBJ1-3; D is unclear. V lost 7 bases, J lost 0 bases, and 19 bases lay in between. The V gene's germline CDR1 is LNHDA and CDR2 SQIVND (reference sequence). The CDR3 has 17 residues. CDR3 sequence: CASTIAGIQSSGNTIYF. DNA for the CDR3: TGTGCCAGTACCATAGCGGGGATCCAGAGCTCTGGAAACACCATATATTTT.

This chain uses TRBV7-9 with TRBJ2-7, with a tentative D call TRBD2 (6 bases). The CDR3 is 13 residues long. Looked up from germline, CDR1 is SEHNR and CDR2 is FQNEAQ (reference sequence). The V end was cut by 1 base, the J end by 6 bases, with 10 bases between. The CDR3 DNA sequence: TGTGCCAGCAGCTTAGTGGGTAGCGGCGAGCAGTACTTC. Translated, it gives CASSLVGSGEQYF.

This rearrangement joins TRBV27 to TRBJ2-7, with 10 bases matching TRBD1. There are 15 residues in the CDR3. The V segment lost 3 bases and the J segment 3 bases; nucleotides outside the gene matches: 5. Germline CDR1 MNHEY, CDR2 SMNVEV (reference sequence). The CDR3 bases are TGTGCCAGCAGTTTGGACAGGGGGGTTGGCTACGAGCAGTACTTC. Translating gives CASSLDRGVGYEQYF.

The chain links TRBV5-5 to TRBJ1-1; 7 bases are a match to TRBD1. The CDR3 extends over 14 amino acids. Trimming at V came to 4 bases and at J to 5 bases, leaving 8 bases not matched to a gene. CDR1 SGHKS and CDR2 YYEKEE come from the germline V gene (reference sequence). The CDR3 nucleotides read TGTGCCAGCAGCGATCCAGGGGGGCGGACTGAAGCTTTCTTT. Amino acid sequence: CASSDPGGRTEAFF.

In DNA form, the CDR3 reads TGTGCCAGCAGGGATCAGGGGATGGGGGGCTACACCTTC. Residues: CASRDQGMGGYTF. The chain recombines TRBV28 with TRBJ1-2; D possibly corresponds to TRBD1 (6 bases). CDR3 length: 13 amino acids. V shed 6 bases and J shed 8 bases, with 16 bases lying between them. Germline V gene lookup returns CDR1 MDHEN and CDR2 SYDVKM.

The sample holds one count of this clone. The V gene is TRBV27, the J gene TRBJ2-5; 9 bases match TRBD2. The V and J ends lost 5 bases and 3 bases, in that order; junction bases with no gene match: 16. This CDR3 comprises 18 residues. In germline, CDR1 is MNHEY, CDR2 SMNVEV (reference sequence). The CDR3 reads CASSPAGGSSGDEETQYF. The DNA of the CDR3 is TGTGCCAGCAGTCCGGCGGGGGGGTCTAGCGGAGACGAAGAGACCCAGTACTTC.

This chain joins TRBV19 and TRBJ2-3; D is undetermined. The CDR3 extends over 11 amino acids. The V end was cut by 5 bases, the J end by 6 bases, with 6 bases between. Germline V gene sequence: CDR1 LNHDA, CDR2 SQIVND (reference sequence). The CDR3 protein is CASSPSDTQYF. The CDR3 coding sequence is TGTGCCAGTAGTCCCTCGGATACGCAGTATTTT.